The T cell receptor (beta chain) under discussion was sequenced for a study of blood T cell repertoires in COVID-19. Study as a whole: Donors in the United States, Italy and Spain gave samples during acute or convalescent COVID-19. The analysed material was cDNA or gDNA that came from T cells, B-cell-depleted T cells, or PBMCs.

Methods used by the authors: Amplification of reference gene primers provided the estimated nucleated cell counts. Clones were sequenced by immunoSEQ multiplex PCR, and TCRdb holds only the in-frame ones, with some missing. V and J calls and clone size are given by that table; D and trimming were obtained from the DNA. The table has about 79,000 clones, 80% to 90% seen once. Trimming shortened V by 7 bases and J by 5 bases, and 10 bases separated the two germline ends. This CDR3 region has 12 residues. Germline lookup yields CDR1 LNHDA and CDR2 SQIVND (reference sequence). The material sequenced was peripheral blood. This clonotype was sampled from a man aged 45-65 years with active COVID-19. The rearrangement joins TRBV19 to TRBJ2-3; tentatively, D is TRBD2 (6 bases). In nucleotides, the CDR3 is TGTGCCAGTAAAGTGGGAGGAGATACGCAGTATTTT. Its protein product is CASKVGGDTQYF.